This TCR beta chain appears in the sequencing data of a study of spatial heterogeneity in lung cancer. Germline V gene data show CDR1 as LNHDA and CDR2 as SQIVND (reference sequence). The CDR3 loop spans 13 amino acids. V was cut by 7 bases and J by 2 bases, with 8 bases left in between. Time point of the sample: sample taken at primary tumor resection. Researchers sequenced whole RNA taken from tumor, nontumor lung or frozen PBMC without sorting. The cohort: 65 to 80 early-stage, untreated non-small cell lung cancer patients. The presence of a unique molecular identifier marked each TCR cDNA molecule. TCRdb recomputed calls from the 5' RACE reads with MiXCR, one row per CDR3 protein. The sample comprises around 48,000 distinct CDR3 sequences, 5.3% of which are singletons, and approximately 10% rests with the top ten. The table lists this clonotype with a few counts.

The sequence derives from a male donor with early-stage non-small cell lung cancer. V gene TRBV19 combines with J gene TRBJ2-2, with D perhaps matching TRBD1 (5 bases). This sample comprised PBMCs, obtained at surgery. Here the CDR3 reads CASMDTNTGELFF. DNA of the CDR3: TGTGCCAGTATGGACACTAACACCGGGGAGCTGTTTTTT.